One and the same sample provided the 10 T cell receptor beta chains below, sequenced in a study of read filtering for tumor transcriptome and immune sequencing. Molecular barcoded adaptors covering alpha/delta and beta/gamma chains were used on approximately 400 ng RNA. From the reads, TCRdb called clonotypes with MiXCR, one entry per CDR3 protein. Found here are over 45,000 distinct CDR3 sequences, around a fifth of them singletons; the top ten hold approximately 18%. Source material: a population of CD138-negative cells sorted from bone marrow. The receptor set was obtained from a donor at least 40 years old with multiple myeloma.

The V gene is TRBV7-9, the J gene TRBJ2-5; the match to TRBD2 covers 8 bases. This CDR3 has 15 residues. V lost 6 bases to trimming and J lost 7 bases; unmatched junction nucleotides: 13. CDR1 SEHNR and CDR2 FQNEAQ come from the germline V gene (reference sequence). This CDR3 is CASSPGLAGRRTQYF. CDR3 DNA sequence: TGTGCCAGCAGTCCAGGGCTAGCGGGCCGACGGACCCAGTACTTC.

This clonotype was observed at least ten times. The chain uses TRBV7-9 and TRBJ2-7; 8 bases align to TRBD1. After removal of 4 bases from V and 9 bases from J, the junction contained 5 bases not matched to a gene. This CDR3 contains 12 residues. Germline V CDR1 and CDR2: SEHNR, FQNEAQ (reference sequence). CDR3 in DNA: TGTGCCAGCAGCTCCTCCGGGACAGGGCAGTACTTC. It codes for CASSSSGTGQYF.

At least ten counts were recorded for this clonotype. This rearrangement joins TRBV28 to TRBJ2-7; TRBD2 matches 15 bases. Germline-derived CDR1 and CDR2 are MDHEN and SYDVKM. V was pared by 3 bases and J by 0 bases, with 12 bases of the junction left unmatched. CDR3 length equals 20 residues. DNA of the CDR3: TGTGCCAGCAGTTTCGATCCCCGAGGACTAGCGGGAGGGTTCTCCTACGAGCAGTACTTC. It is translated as CASSFDPRGLAGGFSYEQYF.

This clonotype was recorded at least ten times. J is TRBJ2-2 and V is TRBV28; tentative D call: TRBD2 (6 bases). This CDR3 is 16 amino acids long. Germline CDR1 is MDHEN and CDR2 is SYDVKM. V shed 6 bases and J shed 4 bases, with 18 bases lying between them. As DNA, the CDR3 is TGTGCCAGCAGCGGAGGGGCTAGCGTACCCACCGGGGAGCTGTTTTTT. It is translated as CASSGGASVPTGELFF.

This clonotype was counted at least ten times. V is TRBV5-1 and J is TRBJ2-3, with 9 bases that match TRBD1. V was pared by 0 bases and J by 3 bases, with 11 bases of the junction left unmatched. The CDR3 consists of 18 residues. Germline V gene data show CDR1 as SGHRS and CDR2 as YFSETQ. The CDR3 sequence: CASSLARTGGEETDTQYF. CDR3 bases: TGCGCCAGCAGCTTGGCCAGAACAGGGGGCGAGGAAACAGATACGCAGTATTTT.

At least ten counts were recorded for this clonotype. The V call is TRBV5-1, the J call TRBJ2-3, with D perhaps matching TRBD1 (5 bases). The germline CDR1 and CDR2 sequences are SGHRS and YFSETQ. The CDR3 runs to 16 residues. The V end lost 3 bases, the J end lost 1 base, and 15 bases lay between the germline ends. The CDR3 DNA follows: TGCGCCAGCAGCTCCCGGGCAGGGATCGGCACAGATACGCAGTATTTT. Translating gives CASSSRAGIGTDTQYF.

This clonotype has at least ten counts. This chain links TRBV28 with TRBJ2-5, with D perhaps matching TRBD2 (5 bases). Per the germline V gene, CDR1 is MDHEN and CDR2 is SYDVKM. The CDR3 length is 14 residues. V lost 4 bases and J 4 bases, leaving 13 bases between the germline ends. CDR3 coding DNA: TGTGCCAGCAGTTCACAGCCGGCGGGAGAGACCCAGTACTTC. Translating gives CASSSQPAGETQYF. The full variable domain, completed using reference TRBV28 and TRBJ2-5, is DVKVTQSSRYLVKRTGEKVFLECVQDMDHENMFWYRQDPGLGLRLIYFSYDVKMKEKGDIPEGYSVSREKKERFSLILESASTNQTSMYLCASSSQPAGETQYFGPGTRLLVL.

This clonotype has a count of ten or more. This CDR3 reads CASRTDNGETQYF. The DNA of the CDR3 is TGTGCCAGCAGAACGGACAACGGGGAGACCCAGTACTTC. The chain uses TRBV2 and TRBJ2-5; a weak D match, TRBD1 (5 bases). Germline V gene data show CDR1 as SNHLY and CDR2 as FYNNEI. V lost 6 bases to trimming and J lost 5 bases, with 13 bases between them. The CDR3 sequence is 13 residues long.

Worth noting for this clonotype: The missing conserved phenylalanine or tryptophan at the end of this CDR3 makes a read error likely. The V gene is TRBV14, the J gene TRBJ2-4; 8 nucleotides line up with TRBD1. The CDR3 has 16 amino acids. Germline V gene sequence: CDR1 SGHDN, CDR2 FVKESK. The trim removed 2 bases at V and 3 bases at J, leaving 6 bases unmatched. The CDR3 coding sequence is TGTGCCAGCAGCCAAAGACAGGGGATGGGCAAAAACATTCAGTACTTG. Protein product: CASSQRQGMGKNIQYL.

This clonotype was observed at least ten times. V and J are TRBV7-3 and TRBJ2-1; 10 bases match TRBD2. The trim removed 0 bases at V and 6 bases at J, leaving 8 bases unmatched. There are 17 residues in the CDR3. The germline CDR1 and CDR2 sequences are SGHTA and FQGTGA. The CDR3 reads CASSLTEREGLPNEQFF. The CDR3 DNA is TGTGCCAGCAGCTTAACAGAGCGGGAGGGCCTTCCCAATGAGCAGTTCTTC.